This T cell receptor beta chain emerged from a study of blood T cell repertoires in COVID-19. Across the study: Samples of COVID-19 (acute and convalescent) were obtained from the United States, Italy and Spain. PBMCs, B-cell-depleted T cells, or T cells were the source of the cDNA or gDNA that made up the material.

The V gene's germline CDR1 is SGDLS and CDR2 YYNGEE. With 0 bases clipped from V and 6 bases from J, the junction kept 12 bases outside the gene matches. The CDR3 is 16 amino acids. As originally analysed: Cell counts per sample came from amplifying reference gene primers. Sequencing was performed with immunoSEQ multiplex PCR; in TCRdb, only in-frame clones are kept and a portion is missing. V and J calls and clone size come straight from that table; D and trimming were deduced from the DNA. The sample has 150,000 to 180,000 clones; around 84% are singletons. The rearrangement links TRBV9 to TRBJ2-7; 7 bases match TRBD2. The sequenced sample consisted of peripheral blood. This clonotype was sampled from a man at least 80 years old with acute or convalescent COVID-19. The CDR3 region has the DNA TGTGCCAGCAGCGTAGCGGGGGGAGCCGGTTCGTCCGAGCAGTACTTC. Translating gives CASSVAGGAGSSEQYF.